The 24 T cell receptor beta chains given below trace back to one sample, sequenced in a study of shared clonotypes between healthy human individuals. Sequenced by immunoSEQ multiplex PCR; TCRdb stores in-frame clones only, minus some. The profile shows 450,000 to 500,000 clones, about 80% of them singletons. Sequenced: PBMCs. These receptors came from a middle-aged woman in good health. Some clones in this sample may be carry-over from other donors' samples.

The rearrangement joins TRBV6-5 to TRBJ2-7; 9 nucleotides agree with TRBD1. The CDR3 sequence is 15 residues long. Germline V gene sequence: CDR1 MNHEY, CDR2 SVGAGI. J gave up 4 bases and V 6 bases, and 10 bases lay outside the gene matches. CDR3 loop: CASRRTGASRYEQYF. The CDR3 DNA is TGTGCCAGCAGACGGACAGGGGCCTCAAGGTACGAGCAGTACTTC.

The chain joins TRBV5-1 to TRBJ2-5; D could derive from TRBD1 or TRBD2 (5 bases each). This CDR3 has 16 amino acids. Germline values: CDR1 SGHRS, CDR2 YFSETQ. Trimming removed 1 base from V and 11 bases from J, with 24 bases in between. The DNA for the CDR3 is TGCGCCAGCAGCTTGAATTTGCAGGGAGTTCCCGGTGAGCAGTACTTC. Protein: CASSLNLQGVPGEQYF.

This clone was seen just once. The chain has TRBV6-1 and TRBJ2-5; 8 nucleotides align to TRBD2. Germline trimming cut 7 bases from V and 4 bases from J; bases unmatched to any gene: 8. The CDR3 has 14 amino acids. CDR1 and CDR2 (germline): MNHNS, SASEGT. In DNA form, the CDR3 reads TGTGCCAGCACCCGGGGGGGAGGGATAGAGACCCAGTACTTC. As protein: CASTRGGGIETQYF.

The rearrangement joins TRBV19 to TRBJ2-4; D perhaps matches TRBD2 (6 bases). Germline V lookup: CDR1 LNHDA, CDR2 SQIVND (reference sequence). V dropped 6 bases and J dropped 0 bases, with 6 bases sitting between them. This CDR3 has 13 amino acids. Written as DNA, the CDR3 is TGTGCCAGTAGGGGACTAGCCAAAAACATTCAGTACTTC. Translating gives CASRGLAKNIQYF.

This clone occurred a few times. This sequence joins TRBV5-1 and TRBJ2-2; the D gene is possibly TRBD2 (5 bases). Germline CDR1 SGHRS, CDR2 YFSETQ. The CDR3 totals 16 residues. Trimming removed 0 bases from V and 7 bases from J, with 16 bases in between. In nucleotides, the CDR3 is TGCGCCAGCAGCTTGGTCGGGGAGATCTTAGGCGGGGAGCTGTTTTTT. Protein product: CASSLVGEILGGELFF. Full variable domain (remainder filled in from reference TRBV5-1 and TRBJ2-2): KAGVTQTPRYLIKTRGQQVTLSCSPISGHRSVSWYQQTPGQGLQFLFEYFSETQRNKGNFPGRFSGRQFSNSRSEMNVSTLELGDSALYLCASSLVGEILGGELFFGEGSRLTVL.

The gene calls are TRBV6-6 and TRBJ1-1, with TRBD1 matching 10 bases. With V trimmed by 4 bases and J by 3 bases, 5 bases remained unmatched. Germline CDR1 is MNHNY and CDR2 is SVGAGI (reference sequence). This CDR3 spans 15 amino acids. CDR3 sequence reads: CASSLGTGAYTEAFF. For the CDR3, the DNA is TGTGCCAGCAGTTTAGGGACAGGGGCTTACACTGAAGCTTTCTTT.

The CDR3: CASSSGTENYGYTF. In DNA form, the CDR3 reads TGTGCCAGCAGCTCGGGGACGGAGAACTATGGCTACACCTTC. The chain joins TRBV7-2 to TRBJ1-2; D perhaps matches TRBD1 (5 bases). Trimming shortened V by 4 bases and J by 2 bases, and 11 bases separated the two germline ends. Germline values: CDR1 SGHTA, CDR2 FQGNSA. The CDR3 loop spans 14 amino acids.

V is TRBV5-4 and J is TRBJ2-3; D tentatively fits TRBD1 or TRBD2 (6 bases each). V shed 4 bases and J shed 6 bases, with 15 bases lying between them. In germline, CDR1 is SGHNT, CDR2 YYREEE (reference sequence). This CDR3 region has 14 residues. CDR3 nucleotides: TGTGCCAGCAGCCACAGAAGGGGGGCGGATACGCAGTATTTT. Residues: CASSHRRGADTQYF.

The gene calls are TRBV19 and TRBJ2-1, with 8 positions matching TRBD2. The CDR3 is made up of 15 amino acids. Germline CDR1 reads LNHDA; CDR2 reads SQIVND (reference sequence). Trimming cost V 1 base and J 4 bases; bases outside gene matches: 3. CDR3 DNA sequence: TGTGCCAGTAGTATAGCGGGACTAGATTACAATGAGCAGTTCTTC. This translates into CASSIAGLDYNEQFF.

The genes are TRBV14 and TRBJ1-2; no firm D call. Germline CDR1 SGHDN, CDR2 FVKESK. The germline V and J ends were trimmed by 4 bases and 0 bases, with 12 bases remaining between them. The CDR3 has 15 residues. The CDR3 nucleotides are TGTGCCAGCAGCCCAGACATAGGATCTAACTATGGCTACACCTTC. Amino acid sequence: CASSPDIGSNYGYTF.

The CDR3 loop is CSGTHWTGELFF. The CDR3 DNA reads TGCAGCGGAACCCATTGGACCGGGGAGCTGTTTTTT. The chain links TRBV29-1 to TRBJ2-2, with D unclear. Germline loops: CDR1 SQVTM, CDR2 ANQGSEA. The CDR3 runs to 12 residues. V lost 7 bases, J lost 5 bases, and 11 bases lay in between.

This clone is a singleton in its sample. V usage is TRBV7-8 and J usage is TRBJ2-5; D is perhaps TRBD1 or TRBD2 (5 bases each). Germline values: CDR1 SGHVS, CDR2 FQNEAQ. Trimming removed 7 bases at V and 2 bases at J, with 14 bases between. CDR3 size: 14 residues. The CDR3 spells CASTPGPVQETQYF. CDR3 nucleotide sequence: TGTGCCAGCACCCCGGGACCAGTACAAGAGACCCAGTACTTC.

This chain uses TRBV7-6 with TRBJ2-3, with D perhaps TRBD2 (7 bases). CDR1 and CDR2 (germline): SGHVS, FNYEAQ. V lost 10 bases and J 6 bases, leaving 20 bases between the germline ends. The CDR3 totals 14 residues. In DNA form, the CDR3 reads TGTGCCATCCAGGATAGCGGGCAGGGGGATACGCAGTATTTT. Encoded protein: CAIQDSGQGDTQYF.

The chain recombines TRBV5-5 with TRBJ2-2; D unclear. V gave up 4 bases and J gave up 7 bases, with 8 bases separating them. Germline assignment: CDR1 SGHKS and CDR2 YYEKEE (reference sequence). CDR3 length equals 12 residues. CDR3: CASSPSVGELFF. Written as DNA, the CDR3 is TGTGCCAGCAGCCCCTCCGTCGGGGAGCTGTTTTTT.

This chain connects TRBV5-4 to TRBJ2-6; D is unclear. The CDR3 has 16 residues. Germline CDR1 reads SGHNT; CDR2 reads YYREEE (reference sequence). The V gene lost 4 bases and the J gene lost 0 bases, with 11 bases spanning the gap. CDR3 protein: CASSPTTGSGANVLTF. In nucleotides, the CDR3 is TGTGCCAGCAGCCCCACAACGGGCTCTGGGGCCAACGTCCTGACTTTC.

This clone was found many times. V gene TRBV27 combines with J gene TRBJ1-5; D not resolved. This CDR3 is 12 amino acids long. Per the germline V gene, CDR1 is MNHEY and CDR2 is SMNVEV (reference sequence). Trimming took 10 bases from V and 7 from J, leaving 14 bases between them. The CDR3 protein is CATSGVGQPQHF. CDR3 bases: TGTGCCACTAGCGGGGTGGGCCAGCCCCAGCATTTT.

This clone was seen a handful of times. The chain uses TRBV30 and TRBJ1-5, with D hard to call. CDR1 is GTSNPN, CDR2 SVGIG, per germline (reference sequence). The V end lost 7 bases, the J end lost 8 bases, and 6 bases lay between the germline ends. The CDR3 runs 9 residues. The CDR3 coding sequence is TGTGCCTCCGAGAAGCCCCAGCATTTT. Translated, it gives CASEKPQHF.

This clone is a singleton in its sample. The chain is built from TRBV6-1 and TRBJ2-4, with 8 bases that match TRBD2. The CDR3 has 13 residues. Germline loops: CDR1 MNHNS, CDR2 SASEGT. With V trimmed by 3 bases and J by 5 bases, 0 bases remained unmatched. In nucleotides, the CDR3 is TGTGCCAGCAGTGAGACTAGCGAAAACATTCAGTACTTC. Amino acids: CASSETSENIQYF.

The sample holds a few counts of this clone. V is TRBV5-7 and J is TRBJ2-2, with 8 bases identical to TRBD1. TRBV5-7 is noted as an ORF with a role that remains uncertain. V trimming: 3 bases; J trimming: 0 bases; junction bases outside the gene matches: 4. The CDR3 is 16 amino acids. Here the CDR3 reads CASSSMDRANTGELFF. The CDR3, as DNA: TGTGCCAGCAGCTCGATGGACAGGGCGAACACCGGGGAGCTGTTTTTT.

This chain links TRBV6-4 with TRBJ2-2; D ambiguous. Germline CDR1 reads MRHNA; CDR2 reads SNTAGT. The ends were cut back, 6 bases at V and 2 bases at J, with 10 bases in the middle. This CDR3 has 14 residues. The DNA for the CDR3 is TGTGCCAGCAGCGTGAGCTCCAACACCGGGGAGCTGTTTTTT. Amino acid sequence: CASSVSSNTGELFF.

The chain carries TRBV7-2 and TRBJ2-2; tentatively, D is TRBD1 or TRBD2 (8 bases each). The CDR3 runs to 16 residues. Germline CDR1 SGHTA, CDR2 FQGNSA. V lost 5 bases, J lost 5 bases, and 18 bases lay in between. CDR3 protein: CASSPQGAGGTGELFF. CDR3 DNA sequence: TGTGCCAGCAGCCCTCAGGGGGCGGGAGGAACCGGGGAGCTGTTTTTT.

The CDR3, as DNA: TGCACCAGCAGCCAAGTTTTGACGCCCCCGATCCATGAGCAGTTCTTC. It encodes CTSSQVLTPPIHEQFF. V gene TRBV1 combines with J gene TRBJ2-1. TRBV1 is a recognized pseudogene. This CDR3 region has 16 residues.

The V and J genes are TRBV7-3 and TRBJ2-5; D possibly uses TRBD1 or TRBD2 (6 bases each). The end of the DNA aligns better with TRBJ2-7, so the J call may be wrong. The CDR3 length is 14 residues. Germline loops: CDR1 SGHTA, CDR2 FQGTGA. The DNA for the CDR3 is TGTGCCAGCAGCCCCGGAAGGGGGGCCCCCGAGCAGTACTTC. It yields the protein CASSPGRGAPEQYF.

The chain joins TRBV28 to TRBJ2-7; 10 positions match TRBD1. V shed 3 bases and J 6 bases; nucleotides not matched to a gene: 11. CDR1 is MDHEN and CDR2 is SYDVKM in the germline V gene. The length of the CDR3 is 16 residues. CDR3 DNA sequence: TGTGCCAGCAGTTTGGGGGTTTGGGACAGGGGTGGCGAGCAGTACTTC. Protein product: CASSLGVWDRGGEQYF.